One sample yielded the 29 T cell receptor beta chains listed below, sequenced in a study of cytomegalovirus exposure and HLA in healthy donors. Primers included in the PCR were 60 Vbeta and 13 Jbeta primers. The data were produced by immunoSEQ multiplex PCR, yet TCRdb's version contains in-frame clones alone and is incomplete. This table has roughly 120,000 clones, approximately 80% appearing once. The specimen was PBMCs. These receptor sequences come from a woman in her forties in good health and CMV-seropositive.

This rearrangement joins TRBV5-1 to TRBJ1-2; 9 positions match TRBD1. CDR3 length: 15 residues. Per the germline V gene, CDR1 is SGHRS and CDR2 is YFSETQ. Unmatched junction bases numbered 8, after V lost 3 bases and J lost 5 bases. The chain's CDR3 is CASSSTTGGMYGYTF. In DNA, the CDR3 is TGCGCCAGCAGCTCTACGACAGGGGGAATGTATGGCTACACCTTC.

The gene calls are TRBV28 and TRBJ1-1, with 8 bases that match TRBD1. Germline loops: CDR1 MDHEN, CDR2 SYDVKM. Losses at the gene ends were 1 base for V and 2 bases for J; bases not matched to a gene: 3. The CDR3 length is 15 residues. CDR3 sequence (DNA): TGTGCCAGCAGTTTATTTCAGGGGGCAAACACTGAAGCTTTCTTT. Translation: CASSLFQGANTEAFF.

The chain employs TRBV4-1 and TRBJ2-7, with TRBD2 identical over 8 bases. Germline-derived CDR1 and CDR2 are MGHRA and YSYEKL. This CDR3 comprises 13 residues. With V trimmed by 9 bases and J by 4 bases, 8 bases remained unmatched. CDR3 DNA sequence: TGCGCCAGTGGACGAGCGGGAGAGTACGAGCAGTACTTC. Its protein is CASGRAGEYEQYF.

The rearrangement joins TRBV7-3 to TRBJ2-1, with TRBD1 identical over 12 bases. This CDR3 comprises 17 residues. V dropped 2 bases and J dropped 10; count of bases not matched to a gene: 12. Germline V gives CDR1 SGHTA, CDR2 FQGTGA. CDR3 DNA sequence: TGTGCCAGCAGCTTAGGCGGTCCGGGACAGGGGGCGCGGGAGCAGTTCTTC. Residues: CASSLGGPGQGAREQFF. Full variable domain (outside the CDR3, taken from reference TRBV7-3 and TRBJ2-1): GAGVSQTPSNKVTEKGKYVELRCDPISGHTALYWYRQSLGQGPEFLIYFQGTGAADDSGLPNDRFFAVRPEGSVSTLKIQRTERGDSAVYLCASSLGGPGQGAREQFFGPGTRLTVL.

The CDR3 protein is CASSLQGARDTEAFF. For the CDR3, the DNA is TGTGCCAGCAGCTTACAGGGGGCCAGGGACACTGAAGCTTTCTTT. This rearrangement joins TRBV7-2 to TRBJ1-1; 8 positions match TRBD1. Germline CDR1 is SGHTA and CDR2 is FQGNSA. This CDR3 has 15 amino acids. Trimming at V came to 2 bases and at J to 3 bases, leaving 5 bases not matched to a gene. Together with reference TRBV7-2 and TRBJ1-1, the CDR3 gives the full variable domain: GAGVSQSPSNKVTEKGKDVELRCDPISGHTALYWYRQSLGQGLEFLIYFQGNSAPDKSGLPSDRFSAERTGGSVSTLTIQRTQQEDSAVYLCASSLQGARDTEAFFGQGTRLTVV.

The CDR3: CASGTDRGDGYTF. CDR3 coding DNA: TGTGCTAGTGGAACCGACAGGGGGGATGGCTACACCTTC. The chain has TRBV12-5 and TRBJ1-2; TRBD1 agrees at 9 bases. The CDR3 runs 13 residues. V lost 6 bases to trimming and J lost 6 bases; unmatched junction nucleotides: 5. Germline lookup yields CDR1 LGHNT and CDR2 FRNRAP.

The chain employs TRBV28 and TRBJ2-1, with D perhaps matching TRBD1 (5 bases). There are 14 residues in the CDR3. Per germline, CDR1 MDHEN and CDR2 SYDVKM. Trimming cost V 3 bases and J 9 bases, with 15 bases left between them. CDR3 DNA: TGTGCCAGCAGTTTGTGGGGCCCCCGGAGTGAGCAGTTCTTC. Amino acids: CASSLWGPRSEQFF.

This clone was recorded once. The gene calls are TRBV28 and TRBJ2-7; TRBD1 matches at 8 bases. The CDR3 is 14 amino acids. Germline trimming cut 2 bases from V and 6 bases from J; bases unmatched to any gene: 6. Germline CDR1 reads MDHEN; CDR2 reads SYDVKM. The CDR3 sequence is CASSLPQGGREQYF. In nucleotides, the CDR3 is TGTGCCAGCAGTTTACCACAGGGGGGTCGCGAGCAGTACTTC.

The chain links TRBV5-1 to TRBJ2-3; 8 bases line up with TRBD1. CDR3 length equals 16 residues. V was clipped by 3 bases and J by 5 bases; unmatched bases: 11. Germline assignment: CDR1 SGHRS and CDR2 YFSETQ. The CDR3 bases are TGCGCCAGCAGCTCCGACAGGGGTCGAGGGGTAGATACGCAGTATTTT. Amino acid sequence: CASSSDRGRGVDTQYF.

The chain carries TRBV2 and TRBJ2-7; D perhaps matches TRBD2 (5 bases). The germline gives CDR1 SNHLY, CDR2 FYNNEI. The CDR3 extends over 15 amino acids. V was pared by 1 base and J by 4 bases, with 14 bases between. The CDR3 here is CASSEVGVLRYEQYF. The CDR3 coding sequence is TGTGCCAGCAGTGAAGTGGGAGTATTGAGGTACGAGCAGTACTTC.

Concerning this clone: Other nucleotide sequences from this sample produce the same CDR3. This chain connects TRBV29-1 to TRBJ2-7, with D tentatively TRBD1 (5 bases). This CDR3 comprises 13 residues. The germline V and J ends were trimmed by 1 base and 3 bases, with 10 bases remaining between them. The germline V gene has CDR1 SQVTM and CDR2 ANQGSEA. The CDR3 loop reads CSVEGQGLYEQYF. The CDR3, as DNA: TGCAGCGTTGAAGGGCAGGGTCTCTACGAGCAGTACTTC.

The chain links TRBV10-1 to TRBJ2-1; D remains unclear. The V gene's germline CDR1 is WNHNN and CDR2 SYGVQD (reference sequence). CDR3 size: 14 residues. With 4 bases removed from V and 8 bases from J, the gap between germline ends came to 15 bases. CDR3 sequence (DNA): TGCGCCAGCAGTGTGGGCCTTTCACAAGATGAGCAGTTCTTC. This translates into CASSVGLSQDEQFF.

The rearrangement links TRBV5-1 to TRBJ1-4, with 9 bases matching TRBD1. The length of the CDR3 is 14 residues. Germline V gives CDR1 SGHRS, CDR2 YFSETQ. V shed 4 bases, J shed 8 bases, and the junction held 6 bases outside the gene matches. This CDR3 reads CASSEGTGREKLFF. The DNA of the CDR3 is TGCGCCAGCAGCGAGGGGACAGGGAGAGAAAAACTGTTTTTT.

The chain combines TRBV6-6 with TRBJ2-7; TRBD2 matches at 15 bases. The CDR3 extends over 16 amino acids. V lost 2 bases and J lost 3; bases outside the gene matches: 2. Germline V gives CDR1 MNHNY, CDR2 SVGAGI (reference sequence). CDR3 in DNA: TGTGCCAGCAGTTACCAGGGACTAGCGGGAGGCTACGAGCAGTACTTC. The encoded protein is CASSYQGLAGGYEQYF.

CDR3 sequence: CASSQESLRTSGNEQFF. In nucleotides, the CDR3 is TGTGCCAGCAGCCAAGAGAGTCTCCGAACTAGCGGCAATGAGCAGTTCTTC. V gene TRBV4-2 combines with J gene TRBJ2-1; TRBD2 matches 8 bases. After removal of 0 bases from V and 6 bases from J, the junction contained 10 bases not matched to a gene. This CDR3 is built from 17 residues. Per the germline V gene, CDR1 is LGHNA and CDR2 is YNFKEQ.

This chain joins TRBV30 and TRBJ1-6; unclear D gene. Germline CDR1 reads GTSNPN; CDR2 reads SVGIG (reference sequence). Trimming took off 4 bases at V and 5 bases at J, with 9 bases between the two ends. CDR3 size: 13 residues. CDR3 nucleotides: TGTGCCTGGAAGAGGGAAAATAATTCACCCCTCCACTTT. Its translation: CAWKRENNSPLHF.

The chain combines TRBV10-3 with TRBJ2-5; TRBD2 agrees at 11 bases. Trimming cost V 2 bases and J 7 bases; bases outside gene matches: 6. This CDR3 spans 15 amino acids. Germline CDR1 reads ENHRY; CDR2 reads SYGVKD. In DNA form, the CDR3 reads TGTGCCATCAGTGAGGGGACTAGCGGCATGGGGACCCAGTACTTC. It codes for CAISEGTSGMGTQYF.

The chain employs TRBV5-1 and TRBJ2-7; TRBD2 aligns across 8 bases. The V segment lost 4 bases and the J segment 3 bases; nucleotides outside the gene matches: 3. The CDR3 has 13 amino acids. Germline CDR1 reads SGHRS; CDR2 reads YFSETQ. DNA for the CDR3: TGCGCCAGCAGCGGAGGGACTAGCTACGAGCAGTACTTC. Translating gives CASSGGTSYEQYF.

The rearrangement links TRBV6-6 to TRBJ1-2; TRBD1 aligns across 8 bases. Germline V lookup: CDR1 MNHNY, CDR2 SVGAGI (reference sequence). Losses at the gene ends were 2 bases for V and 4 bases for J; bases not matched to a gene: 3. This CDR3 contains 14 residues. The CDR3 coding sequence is TGTGCCAGCAGTTACGCGGGACAGGCCTATGGCTACACCTTC. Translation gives CASSYAGQAYGYTF.

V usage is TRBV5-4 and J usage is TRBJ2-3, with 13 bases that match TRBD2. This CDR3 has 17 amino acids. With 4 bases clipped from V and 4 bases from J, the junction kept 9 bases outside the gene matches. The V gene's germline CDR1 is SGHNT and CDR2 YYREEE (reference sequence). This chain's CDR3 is CASSPRTSGRGADTQYF. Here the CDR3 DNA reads TGTGCCAGCAGCCCGCGGACTAGCGGGAGAGGGGCAGATACGCAGTATTTT.

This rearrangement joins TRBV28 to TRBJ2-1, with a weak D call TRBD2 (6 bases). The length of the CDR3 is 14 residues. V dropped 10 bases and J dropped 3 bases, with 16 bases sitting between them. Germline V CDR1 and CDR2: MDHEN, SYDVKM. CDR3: CATIGLANYNEQFF. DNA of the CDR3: TGTGCCACGATCGGGCTAGCGAACTACAATGAGCAGTTCTTC.

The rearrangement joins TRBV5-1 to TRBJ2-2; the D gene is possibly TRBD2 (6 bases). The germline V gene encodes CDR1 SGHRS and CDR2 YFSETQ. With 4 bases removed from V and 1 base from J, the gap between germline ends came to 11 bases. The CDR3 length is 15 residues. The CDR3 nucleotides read TGCGCCAGCAGCGAGGGACTTATGAACACCGGGGAGCTGTTTTTT. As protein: CASSEGLMNTGELFF.

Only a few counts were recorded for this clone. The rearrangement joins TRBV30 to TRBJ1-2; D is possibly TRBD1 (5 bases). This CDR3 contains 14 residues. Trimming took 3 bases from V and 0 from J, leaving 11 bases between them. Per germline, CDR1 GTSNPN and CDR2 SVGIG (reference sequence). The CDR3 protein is CAWRPGVTNYGYTF. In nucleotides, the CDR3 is TGTGCCTGGAGGCCGGGGGTGACTAACTATGGCTACACCTTC.

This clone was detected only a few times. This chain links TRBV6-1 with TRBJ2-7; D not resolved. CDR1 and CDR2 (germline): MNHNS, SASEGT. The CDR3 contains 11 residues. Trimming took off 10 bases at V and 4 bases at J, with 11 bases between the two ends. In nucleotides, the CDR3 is TGTGCCACCACGAGGATTTACGAGCAGTACTTC. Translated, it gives CATTRIYEQYF.

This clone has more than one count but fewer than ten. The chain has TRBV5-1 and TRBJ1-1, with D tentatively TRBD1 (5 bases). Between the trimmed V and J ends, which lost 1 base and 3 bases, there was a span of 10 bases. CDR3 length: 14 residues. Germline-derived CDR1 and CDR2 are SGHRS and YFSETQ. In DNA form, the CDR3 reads TGCGCCAGCAGCTTGCAATCAGGGTACACTGAAGCTTTCTTT. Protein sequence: CASSLQSGYTEAFF.

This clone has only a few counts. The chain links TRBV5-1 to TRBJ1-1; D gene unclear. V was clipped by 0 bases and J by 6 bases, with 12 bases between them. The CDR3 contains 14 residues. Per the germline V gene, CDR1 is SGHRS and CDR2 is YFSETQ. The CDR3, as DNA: TGCGCCAGCAGCTTGGGGGGAGGGAGCGCTGAAGCTTTCTTT. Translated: CASSLGGGSAEAFF. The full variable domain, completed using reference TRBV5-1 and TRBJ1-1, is KAGVTQTPRYLIKTRGQQVTLSCSPISGHRSVSWYQQTPGQGLQFLFEYFSETQRNKGNFPGRFSGRQFSNSRSEMNVSTLELGDSALYLCASSLGGGSAEAFFGQGTRLTVV.

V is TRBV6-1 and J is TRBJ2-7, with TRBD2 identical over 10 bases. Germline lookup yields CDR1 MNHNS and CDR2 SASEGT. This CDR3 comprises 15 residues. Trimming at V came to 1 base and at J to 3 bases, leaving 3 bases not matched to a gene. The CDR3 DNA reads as TGTGCCAGCAGTGAAGAGCGGGAGGGCTTCTACGAGCAGTACTTC. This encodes CASSEEREGFYEQYF.

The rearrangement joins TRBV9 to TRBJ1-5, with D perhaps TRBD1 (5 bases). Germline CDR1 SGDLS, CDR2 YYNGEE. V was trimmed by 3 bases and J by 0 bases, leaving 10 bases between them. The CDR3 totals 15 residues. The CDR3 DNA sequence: TGTGCCAGCAGCGGGGGACTGAATAGCAATCAGCCCCAGCATTTT. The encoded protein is CASSGGLNSNQPQHF. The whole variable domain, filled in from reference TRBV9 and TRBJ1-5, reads DSGVTQTPKHLITATGQRVTLRCSPRSGDLSVYWYQQSLDQGLQFLIQYYNGEERAKGNILERFSAQQFPDLHSELNLSSLELGDSALYFCASSGGLNSNQPQHFGDGTRLSIL.

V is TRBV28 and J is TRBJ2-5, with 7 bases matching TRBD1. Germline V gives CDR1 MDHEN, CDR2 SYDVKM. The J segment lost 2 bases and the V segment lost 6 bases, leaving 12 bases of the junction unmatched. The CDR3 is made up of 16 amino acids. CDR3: CASRMGQLLGQETQYF. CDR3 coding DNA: TGTGCCAGCAGAATGGGACAGCTACTGGGTCAAGAGACCCAGTACTTC. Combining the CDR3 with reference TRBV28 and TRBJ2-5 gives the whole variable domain DVKVTQSSRYLVKRTGEKVFLECVQDMDHENMFWYRQDPGLGLRLIYFSYDVKMKEKGDIPEGYSVSREKKERFSLILESASTNQTSMYLCASRMGQLLGQETQYFGPGTRLLVL.